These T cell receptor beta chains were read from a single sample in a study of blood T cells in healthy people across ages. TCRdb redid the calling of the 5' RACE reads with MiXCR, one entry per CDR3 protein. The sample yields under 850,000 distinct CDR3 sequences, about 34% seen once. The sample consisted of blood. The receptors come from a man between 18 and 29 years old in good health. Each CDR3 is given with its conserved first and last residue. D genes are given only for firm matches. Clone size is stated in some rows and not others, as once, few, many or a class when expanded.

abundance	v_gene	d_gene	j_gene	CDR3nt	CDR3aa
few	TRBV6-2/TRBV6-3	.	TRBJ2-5	TGTGCCAGCAGCCTCGCCAGCGAATATCCAGAAGAGACCCAGTACTTC	CASSLASEYPEETQYF
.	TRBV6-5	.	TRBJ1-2	TGTGCCAGCAGTTACTCGAGTGGAAGACGTGGCTACACCTTC	CASSYSSGRRGYTF
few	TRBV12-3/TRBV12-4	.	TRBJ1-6	TGTGCCAGCAGTCCGGGACTATCTAATTCACCCCTCCACTTT	CASSPGLSNSPLHF
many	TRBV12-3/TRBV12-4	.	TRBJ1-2	TGTGCCAGCAGTTTAGATCCGGTTGACTATGGCTACACCTTC	CASSLDPVDYGYTF
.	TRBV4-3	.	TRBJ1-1	TGCGCCAGCAGCCAAGGACAGGCTGGGAACACTGAAGCTTTCTTT	CASSQGQAGNTEAFF
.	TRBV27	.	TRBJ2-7	TGTGCCAGCAGTTTGCGCAGGGGCGGATACGAGCAGTACTTC	CASSLRRGGYEQYF
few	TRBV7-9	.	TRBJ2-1	TGTGCCAGCAGCTTACCGGGTGTCTCCTACAATGAGCAGTTCTTC	CASSLPGVSYNEQFF
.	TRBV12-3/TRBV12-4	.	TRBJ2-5	TGTGCCAGCAGTTTCCACGACAGGGAGACCCAGTACTTC	CASSFHDRETQYF
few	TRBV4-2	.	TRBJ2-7	TGTGCCAGCAGCCAAGCCAGGGGAGCGGTAAACGAGCAGTACTTC	CASSQARGAVNEQYF
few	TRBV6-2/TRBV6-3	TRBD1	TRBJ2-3	TGTGCCAGCAGTCAAAACAGGGGTTTGAAAACAGATACGCAGTATTTT	CASSQNRGLKTDTQYF
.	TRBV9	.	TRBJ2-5	TGTGCCAGCAGCGCGAATCCGTCCGAGGGGACCCAGTACTTC	CASSANPSEGTQYF
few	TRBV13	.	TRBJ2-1	TGTGCCAGCAGCGATCCTGGCAGTAGCTCCTACAATGAGCAGTTCTTC	CASSDPGSSSYNEQFF
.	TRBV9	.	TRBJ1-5	TGTGCCAGCAGCCATGACGGAAATAGCAATCAGCCCCAGCATTTT	CASSHDGNSNQPQHF
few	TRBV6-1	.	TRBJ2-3	TGTGCCAGCAGCCTTTATCTTGGGGCGGTGGGCACAGATACGCAGTATTTT	CASSLYLGAVGTDTQYF
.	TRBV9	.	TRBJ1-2	TGTGCCAGCACCCCCACTACAGAGAACTATGGCTACACCTTC	CASTPTTENYGYTF
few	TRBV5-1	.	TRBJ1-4	TGCGCCAGCAGCTCCGGCCGGGAGCGGGATGAAAAACTGTTTTTT	CASSSGRERDEKLFF
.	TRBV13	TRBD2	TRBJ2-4	TGTGCCAGCAGCGCCGGGGGGAGAAGAGCCAAAAACATTCGGTACTTC	CASSAGGRRAKNIRYF
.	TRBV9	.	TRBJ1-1	TGTGCCAGCAGCGTAGACAGGGCTAACGGTGAAGCTTTCTTT	CASSVDRANGEAFF
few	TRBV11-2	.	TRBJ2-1	TGTGCCAGCAGCCTGGGACTCCTCATCAATGAGCAGTTCTTC	CASSLGLLINEQFF
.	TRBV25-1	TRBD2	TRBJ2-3	TGTGCCAGCAGTGAACGGGAGCGGGGGGTTTTAGATACGCAGTATTTT	CASSERERGVLDTQYF
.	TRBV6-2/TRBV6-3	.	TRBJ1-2	TGTGCCAGCAGACCCGGACGGACCTATGGCTACACCTTC	CASRPGRTYGYTF
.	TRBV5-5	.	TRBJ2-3	TGTGCCAGCACCGTGAATTGGGATACGCAGTATTTT	CASTVNWDTQYF
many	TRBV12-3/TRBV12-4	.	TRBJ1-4	TGTGCCAGCAGTTTAGCACAGGGAGAGGAAAAACTGTTTTTT	CASSLAQGEEKLFF
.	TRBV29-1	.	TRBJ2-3	TGCAGCGCCGAGGCAGGGCGAAAGACAGATACGCAGTATTTT	CSAEAGRKTDTQYF
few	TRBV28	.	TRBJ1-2	TGTGCCAGCAGTTTTGGGGTTGTCTATGGCTACACCTTC	CASSFGVVYGYTF
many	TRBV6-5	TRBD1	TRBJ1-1	TGTGCCAGCAGCATGACAGGGTGGACCGAAGCTTTCTTT	CASSMTGWTEAFF
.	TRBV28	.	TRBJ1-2	TGTGCCAGCACAGGAGTTAACTATGGCTACACCTTC	CASTGVNYGYTF
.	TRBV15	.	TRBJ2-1	TGTGCCACCAGCAGGGACCAGGGAAATAATGAGCAGTTCTTC	CATSRDQGNNEQFF
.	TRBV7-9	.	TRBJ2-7	TGTGCCAGCAGCTTAACCCCCGTCTACGAGCAGTACTTC	CASSLTPVYEQYF
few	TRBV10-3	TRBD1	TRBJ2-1	TGTGCCATCAGTGAGGCTGGGACAGCCAACAATGAGCAGTTCTTC	CAISEAGTANNEQFF
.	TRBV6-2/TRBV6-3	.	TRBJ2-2	TGTGCCAGCAGTGTCAGGGAGAACGGGGAGCTGTTTTTT	CASSVRENGELFF
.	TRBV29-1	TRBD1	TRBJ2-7	TGCAGCGCCGCGTCCGGGACAGGGGGCTACGAGCAGTACTTC	CSAASGTGGYEQYF
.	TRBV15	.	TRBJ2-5	TGTGCCACCAGCAGATTTAAAGAGACCCAGTACTTC	CATSRFKETQYF
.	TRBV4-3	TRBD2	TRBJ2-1	TGCGCCAGCAGCCAAGACCTATCACTAGCGGGGAGGAATGAGCAGTTCTTC	CASSQDLSLAGRNEQFF
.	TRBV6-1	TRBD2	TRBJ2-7	TGTGCCAGTTCCAACCGACCGGGACTAGCGGCCGGAGCTGCTTACGAGCAGTACTTC	CASSNRPGLAAGAAYEQYF
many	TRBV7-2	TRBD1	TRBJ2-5	TGTGCCAGCAGCTTAGCGGGACAGAAAGAGACCCAGTACTTC	CASSLAGQKETQYF
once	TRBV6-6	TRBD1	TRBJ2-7	TGTGCCAGCAGTCGAATTGACAGGGGAGGACGGGATGAGCAGTACTTC	CASSRIDRGGRDEQYF
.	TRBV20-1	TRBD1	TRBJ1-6	TGCAGTGCAGACAGGGGAGATCGGAATTCACCCCTCCACTTT	CSADRGDRNSPLHF
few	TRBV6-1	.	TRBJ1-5	TGTGCCAGCAGACAAATGAGCAATCAGCCCCAGCATTTT	CASRQMSNQPQHF
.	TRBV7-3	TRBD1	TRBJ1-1	TGTGCCAGCAGCTGCGAAGGGGACAGGGAAGCTTTCTTT	CASSCEGDREAFF
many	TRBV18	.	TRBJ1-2	TGTGCCAGCTCACCACCCGGAGCTTATGGCTACACCTTC	CASSPPGAYGYTF
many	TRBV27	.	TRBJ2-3	TGTGCCAGCAGTTTCGTAGGGTCCAGAGATACGCAGTATTTT	CASSFVGSRDTQYF
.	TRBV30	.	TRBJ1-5	TGTGCCTGGAGTAGGGCTTCGATGGATCAGCCCCAGCATTTT	CAWSRASMDQPQHF
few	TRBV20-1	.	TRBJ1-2	TGCAGTGCTAGCGGGTCCCCCGGTGAGCTCTATGGCTACACCTTC	CSASGSPGELYGYTF
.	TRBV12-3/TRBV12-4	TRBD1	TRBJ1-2	TGTGCCAGCAGTTTAGCGACAGGGGGTGGCTACACCTTC	CASSLATGGGYTF